One TCR beta chain is described in this entry. The antigen it recognizes is unknown. An end of the junction differs from the germline gene, which may be a read error. These data are taken from a study of cytomegalovirus exposure and HLA in healthy donors (dated by TCRdb to the late 2010s). In the study overall: An earlier analysis of some 500 of the donors reported roughly 270 Gb of sequence data and 100 million to 140 million unique TCR beta sequences from around 200 million T cells. Both class I and class II loci were covered by HLA typing, at four-digit resolution. Across about 370 genotyped donors of the cohort, an average of about 240,000 unique TCR beta nucleotide sequences per donor were sequenced, and approximately 17% of those sequences were non-productive. In addition to the first cohort of approximately 670 subjects, a separate validation cohort of 130 or so different subjects was used. Genome-wide SNP genotypes for about three fifths of the roughly 670 donors were used in a later genetic analysis, which treated that subset as a discovery cohort. Roughly five DR-DQ haplotypes were handled as single units for association and clustering, since linkage in the cohort was strong. The study profiled the T cell repertoires of 500 to 800 subjects by immunosequencing and related them to cytomegalovirus serostatus. Rather than drawing on any new phenotypic data, the later analysis identified candidate immune exposures from TCR beta sequences and the way those sequences occurred across donors. To study patterns of TCR occurrence, a later analysis re-analyzed previously published TCR beta repertoires from more than 550 donors and added high-resolution HLA genotyping. About 300 gigabases of sequencing data and 70 million to 100 million unique TCR sequences were included in an early release covering roughly 700 HLA-typed donors. Donor age, sex, ethnicity and CMV serostatus were compiled together with the repertoire data. The study aimed to test whether cataloging public T cell receptors could reveal signatures of past pathogen exposure. Every repertoire in the discovery cohort had been generated on one and the same sequencing platform. The number of donors typed differed by locus, with about 629-630 for A, B, C, DRB1 and DQB1, roughly 520 for DQA1, 600 to 610 for DPA1, and about 450 for DPB1. An earlier analysis of about 600 of the donors used high-throughput TCR beta sequencing to judge whether each TCR beta V gene segment behaved as functional or pseudogenic. Of the roughly 390 genotyped donors, over 80% were placed in the genetic ancestry cluster associated with self-reported Caucasian donors. The study combined high-throughput TCR immunosequencing, statistical association of individual TCRs with disease status, and machine learning to predict cytomegalovirus infection status. Broad study findings and their caveats: A later analysis found that most CMV-associated TCR beta chains appeared HLA-restricted, with HLA associations seemingly driven largely by CMV exposure. This cohort had only TCR beta chains sequenced, and the lack of alpha or paired-chain data limited which features could be detected. Most TCR sequences were seen in very few donors, while some public TCRs were found in many individuals. Some IMGT-functional V segments, including TRBV6-2 and TRBV6-3, could not be distinguished by the 87-base-pair reads and were therefore excluded. In an earlier analysis of fewer than 700 of the donors, most TCR beta V segments appeared in productive rearrangements about 90% or about 30% of the time, broadly matching IMGT annotations. A later genetic analysis associated a missense DCLRE1C variant with V-gene and J-gene trimming of TCR beta chains, and an independent cohort replicated the association. Cytomegalovirus status was reported to be diagnosed by the classifier with high specificity and sensitivity in both the original and validation cohorts. CMV serostatus was the only immune exposure information available for the cohort. At a false discovery rate of 0.05, a later analysis linked 16,951 TCR beta sequences to specific HLA alleles. Several of the top co-occurrence clusters appeared to be linked to parvovirus B19, influenza, CMV and Epstein-Barr virus, according to a later analysis. Linkage disequilibrium might explain the correlated functional status among segregating V segments, but an unknown experimental factor could not be excluded. A later analysis found that HLA-associated TCR beta chains were more clonally expanded and had lower generation probabilities than equally common non-associated chains. The study listed around 160 TCR beta chains as associated with cytomegalovirus. When HLA alleles, especially DR and DQ, strongly co-occurred, attributing TCR associations to individual alleles was difficult. Roughly uniform sequencing depth across donors was assumed in presence/absence analyses, although this assumption may not hold. According to a later analysis, TCR association rates differed among HLA loci, with DRB1 alleles showing the most associated TCRs and HLA-C alleles showing the fewest. In vitro tests confirmed that a few of the cytomegalovirus-associated TCR beta chains recognize cytomegalovirus antigens. Because HLA typing was missing for some donors at each locus, association tests included only the typed subset. According to a later genetic analysis, donors in an Asian-associated ancestry cluster had fewer N-insertions in productive TCRs than the roughly 670-donor mean. The authors suggested that the approach could potentially be extended to other disease states and immunological phenotypes. A cluster of highly shared sequence variants was judged likely to be a technical artifact of the sequencing pipeline. Over 15 rarely observed V segments, including chromosome 9 orphons, were excluded from the earlier analysis of approximately 500 of the donors because counts were too low. A further reported finding was that TCR beta sequences accurately predicted the HLA-A and HLA-B alleles for most subjects in the first cohort.

The library was generated by the immunoSEQ multiplex PCR assay. For the multiplex PCR, a mixture combining 60 forward primers for TCR Vbeta segments and 13 reverse primers for TCR Jbeta segments was used. A multiplex PCR assay on genomic DNA amplified the CDR3 region of rearranged TCR beta genes. On the Illumina HiSeq System, the amplified TCR beta libraries were sequenced as 87-base-pair reads. Regarding the original processing steps: In a later analysis, tens of millions of unique TCR beta chains were counted across the approximately 620 repertoires, and roughly 10 million of these chains were shared by at least two donors. Raw reads were error-corrected and collapsed into unique sequences by a nearest-neighbor algorithm in which closely related sequences were merged to remove PCR and sequencing errors. CDR3 sequences were aligned to IMGT reference sequences to assign V, D and J gene segments. For a sequence to be retained, at least a six-nucleotide match to both a V gene segment and a J gene segment was required. Rearrangements were classified as productive when the CDR3 lacked stop codons and remained in frame with V and J, and all other rearrangements were classified as non-productive. CDR3 was defined by IMGT convention, running from the second conserved V-encoded cysteine to the conserved J-encoded phenylalanine. In an earlier analysis of more than 550 of the donors, sequences lacking an unambiguous match to a single V gene segment were excluded. An earlier analysis of a few hundred of the donors called V segments functional above 56.7% productive rearrangements and segregating when the between-donor standard deviation exceeded 5%. A statistical classification framework was built for diagnosing cytomegalovirus status from the catalog of TCR beta chain sequences. V and J gene assignment, in a later analysis, came from comparing TCR nucleotide sequences with IMGT/GENE-DB human TR gene sequences. The TCRdist pipeline was used in a later analysis to assign CDR3 sequences and most-parsimonious VDJ recombination scenarios. In a later analysis, each TCR beta chain was defined by its CDR3 amino acid sequence together with its V-gene family, and reads lacking a unique V-gene family were excluded. To address suspected cross-contamination and a sequencing artifact, a later analysis removed over 500 highly shared, low-generation-probability nucleotide sequences. In a later analysis, a clonal expansion index for each public chain was calculated from normalized within-repertoire ranks of inferred template counts. In a later analysis, generation probabilities were computed using a VDJ recombination model fitted to out-of-frame rearrangements, and the results were checked against IGoR. Hypergeometric tests were used in a later analysis to score TCR-TCR, TCR-HLA and TCR-CMV co-occurrence, with a repertoire-size bias correction applied to the TCR pairs. A later analysis estimated false discovery rates by permuting HLA or CMV assignments 20 times. In a later analysis, co-occurring TCRs were grouped using DBSCAN, with TCRdist sequence similarity added in when clustering inside HLA-allele-positive subsets. Repertoires with fewer than 30,000 or more than 120,000 public chains were left out of co-occurrence clustering, as were a handful of repertoires with anomalous nucleotide sharing. The source is immuneACCESS, and TCRdb retained only in-frame sequences with V and J called. Part of the clones is not carried over; for the studies checked, unresolved V genes explain less than half of this, and the remainder is unexplained. V, J and clone size reflect that table, while D and trimming were determined from the DNA. In this sample the table shows 130,000 or so clones, approximately 80% of which occur a single time. The ten largest clones take up roughly 1% of the sample.

In total, about 650 healthy bone marrow donors made up the cohort. At the time of sampling, every cohort member was nominally healthy, though immune exposures that went unrecorded were likely present. The donor was CMV seronegative and was included in the group of several hundred seronegative cohort members. Each donor provided a peripheral blood sample, and peripheral blood mononuclear cells were used for TCR beta sequencing. The Qiagen DNeasy Blood Extraction Kit was used to extract genomic DNA from the blood cell samples. In the germline V gene, CDR1 corresponds to SNHLY and CDR2 to FYNNEI. Including cysteine and phenylalanine, the CDR3 has 15 amino acids. Only the CDR3 part of the read is kept: 45 bases, read in frame from the first base.

The V gene is TRBV2 and the J gene is TRBJ2-5, with the identity of the D gene unclear. The source is a woman aged 55-75 years in good health and CMV-seronegative. The specimen was PBMCs. The nucleotide sequence reads TGTGCCAGCAGTCTCAGAGGAAATAGTCAAGTGACCCAGTACTTC. Translated, this gives CASSLRGNSQVTQYF.